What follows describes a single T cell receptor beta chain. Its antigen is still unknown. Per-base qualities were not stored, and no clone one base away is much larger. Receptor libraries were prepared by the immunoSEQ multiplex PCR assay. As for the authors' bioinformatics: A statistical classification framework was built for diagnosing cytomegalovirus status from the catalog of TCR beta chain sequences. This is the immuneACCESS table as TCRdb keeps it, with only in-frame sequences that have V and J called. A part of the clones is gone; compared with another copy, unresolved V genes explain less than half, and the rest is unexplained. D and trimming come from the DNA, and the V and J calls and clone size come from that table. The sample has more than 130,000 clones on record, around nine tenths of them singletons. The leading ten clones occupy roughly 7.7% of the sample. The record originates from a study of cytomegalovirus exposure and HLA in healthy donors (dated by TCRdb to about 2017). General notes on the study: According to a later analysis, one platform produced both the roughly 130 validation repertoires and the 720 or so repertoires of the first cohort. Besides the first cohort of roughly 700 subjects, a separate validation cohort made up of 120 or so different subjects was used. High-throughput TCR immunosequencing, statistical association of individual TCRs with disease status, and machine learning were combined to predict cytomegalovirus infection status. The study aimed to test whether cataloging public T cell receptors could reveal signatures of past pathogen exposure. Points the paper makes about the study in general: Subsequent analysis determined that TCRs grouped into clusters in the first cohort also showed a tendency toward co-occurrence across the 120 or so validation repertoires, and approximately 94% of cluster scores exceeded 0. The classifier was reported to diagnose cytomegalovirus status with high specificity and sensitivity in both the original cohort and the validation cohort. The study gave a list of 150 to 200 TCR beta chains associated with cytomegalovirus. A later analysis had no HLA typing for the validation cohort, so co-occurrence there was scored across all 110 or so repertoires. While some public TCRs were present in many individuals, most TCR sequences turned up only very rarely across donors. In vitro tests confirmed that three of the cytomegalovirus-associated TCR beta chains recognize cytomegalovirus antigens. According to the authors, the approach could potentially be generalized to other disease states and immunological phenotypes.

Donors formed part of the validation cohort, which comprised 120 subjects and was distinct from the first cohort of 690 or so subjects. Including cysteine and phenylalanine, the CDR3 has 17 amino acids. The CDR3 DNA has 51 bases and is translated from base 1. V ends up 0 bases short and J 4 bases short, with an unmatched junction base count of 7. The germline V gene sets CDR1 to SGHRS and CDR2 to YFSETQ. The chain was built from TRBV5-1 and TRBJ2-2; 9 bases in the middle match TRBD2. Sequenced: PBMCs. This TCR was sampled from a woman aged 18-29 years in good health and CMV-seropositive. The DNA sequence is TGCGCCAGCAGCTTGGCGGTAGCGGGAGCCATCACCGGGGAGCTGTTTTTT. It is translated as CASSLAVAGAITGELFF.